These T cell receptor beta chains were read from a single sample in a study of shared clonotypes between healthy human individuals. Method: immunoSEQ multiplex PCR; TCRdb's copy keeps in-frame clones and lacks some. Of 450,000 to 650,000 clones in the sample, around 78% were seen once. Sequences were obtained from PBMCs. The receptors come from a middle-aged woman in good health. Some clones in this sample may be carry-over from other donors' samples. CDR3s include the opening cysteine and the closing phenylalanine or tryptophan. A D gene is named only where the DNA matches it firmly. Size tells how often a clone was seen (once, few, many) or the class of an expanded clone, and some rows leave it out.

abundance	v_gene	d_gene	j_gene	CDR3nt	CDR3aa
few	TRBV11-2	TRBD2	TRBJ2-5	TGTGCCAGCAGCTTAAATAGGCAGGGCGGGGGGGAGACCCAGTACTTC	CASSLNRQGGGETQYF
.	TRBV10-2	.	TRBJ2-1	TGCGCCAGCAGTGACCCCCCCCAGGACAATGAGCAGTTCTTC	CASSDPPQDNEQFF
.	TRBV19	TRBD1	TRBJ2-7	TGTGCCAGTAGTATGGGACAGGCCTACGAGCAGTACTTC	CASSMGQAYEQYF
.	TRBV15	TRBD1	TRBJ1-1	TGTGCCACCTACGACAGGGAAAGGACTGAAGCTTTCTTT	CATYDRERTEAFF
.	TRBV2	.	TRBJ2-7	TGTGCCAGCAGTTCGGACACATCCTACGAGCAGTACTTC	CASSSDTSYEQYF
.	TRBV7-8	.	TRBJ2-1	TGTGCCAGCAGCAAAAGACTAGGCGGAATAGATAACAATGAGCAGTTCTTC	CASSKRLGGIDNNEQFF
.	TRBV18	.	TRBJ1-1	TGTGCCAGCTCACCACCAGTATACAACACTGAAGCTTTCTTT	CASSPPVYNTEAFF
.	TRBV5-1	.	TRBJ1-3	TGCGCCAGCAGCTTGGGGGCGCAGGGAAACACCATATATTTT	CASSLGAQGNTIYF
.	TRBV4-2	TRBD2	TRBJ2-3	TGTGCCAGCAGCCAAGATCTGGCTAGCGGGATCTACACAGATACGCAGTATTTT	CASSQDLASGIYTDTQYF
.	TRBV11-3	TRBD1	TRBJ2-1	TGTGCCAGCAGCTTAACAGGGGGTTACTACAATGAGCAGTTCTTC	CASSLTGGYYNEQFF
.	TRBV7-8	TRBD2	TRBJ2-7	TGTGCCAGCAGCTCAGCCGGCAGGACTAGCGGGAGGTACGAGCAGTACTTC	CASSSAGRTSGRYEQYF
.	TRBV7-6	TRBD1	TRBJ2-5	TGTGCCAGCAGCTCCCGCTCACAGGGGGTGGGGGAGACCCAGTACTTC	CASSSRSQGVGETQYF
.	TRBV19	.	TRBJ2-1	TGTGCCAGTAGTATAGGGGGAGCTTTGGGATACAATGAGCAGTTCTTC	CASSIGGALGYNEQFF
once	TRBV11-2	TRBD2	TRBJ2-1	TGTGCCAGCAGCACAATAGCGGGAACCTCCTACAATGAGCAGTTCTTC	CASSTIAGTSYNEQFF
.	TRBV5-1	.	TRBJ2-2	TGCGCCAGCAGCTTGGGATGGGGGCGGCAGGAGATAGTCACCGGGGAGCTGTTTTTT	CASSLGWGRQEIVTGELFF
.	TRBV20-1	TRBD2	TRBJ2-5	TGCAGTGCTAGAGCTAGCGGGCGAGAGTACTTC	CSARASGREYF
.	TRBV28	TRBD1	TRBJ1-2	TGTGCCAGCAGTCCCTTTATAGGGGGCGCGAATGGCTACACCTTC	CASSPFIGGANGYTF
few	TRBV29-1	.	TRBJ1-2	TGCAGCGTTGACAGGGACATTAACTATGGCTACACCTTC	CSVDRDINYGYTF
once	TRBV28	TRBD2	TRBJ2-1	TGTGCCAGCATGACCCGGGAGGCCTCCTACAATGAGCAGTTCTTC	CASMTREASYNEQFF
.	TRBV4-1	TRBD1	TRBJ2-5	TGCGCCAGCAGCCAGGACGACAGGGGGTGGGCCCAGTACTTC	CASSQDDRGWAQYF
.	TRBV18	.	TRBJ2-7	TGTGCCAGCTCACCGACTAGAGAGTCGTCCGAGCAGTACTTC	CASSPTRESSEQYF
.	TRBV19	.	TRBJ1-1	TGTGCCAGCACCGAGAGGGGTCGGACTGAAGCTTTCTTT	CASTERGRTEAFF
.	TRBV5-1	TRBD1	TRBJ2-7	TGCGCCAGCAGTCTTCGGGACAGTGGGTACGAGCAGTACTTC	CASSLRDSGYEQYF
once	TRBV25-1	TRBD2	TRBJ2-7	TGTGCCAGCAGTGAATTAGGGGTAGCTAGCGGGGCCTACGAGCAGTACTTC	CASSELGVASGAYEQYF
.	TRBV4-1	.	TRBJ2-6	TGCGCCAGCAGCCAGGAAAAAAGGCTTGGGGCCAACGTCCTGACTTTC	CASSQEKRLGANVLTF
.	TRBV5-1	.	TRBJ2-7	TGCGCCAGCAGCTTGGAACCCTACGAGCAGTACTTC	CASSLEPYEQYF
.	TRBV30	.	TRBJ1-1	TGTGCCTGGAGCCCGGGACTCCCGAACACTGAAGCTTTCTTT	CAWSPGLPNTEAFF
.	TRBV4-1	TRBD1	TRBJ1-5	TGCGCCAGCAGCCAAGGACAGGGGGATCAGCCCCAGCATTTT	CASSQGQGDQPQHF
.	TRBV7-9	.	TRBJ2-5	TGTGCCAGCAGCCAAAATCAGGCGGAGACCCAGTACTTC	CASSQNQAETQYF
.	TRBV28	.	TRBJ2-7	TGTGCCAGCACCCTACTAGGACAGTCCTACGAGCAGTACTTC	CASTLLGQSYEQYF
.	TRBV30	.	TRBJ1-6	TGTGCCTGGATTATCTCCGGGGGGGAGCCGGATTCACCCCTCCACTTT	CAWIISGGEPDSPLHF
.	TRBV2	.	TRBJ2-2	TGTGCCAGCAGTGAAGAGGGGGCCGGGGAGCTGTTTTTT	CASSEEGAGELFF
.	TRBV2	.	TRBJ1-1	TGTGCCAGCATGGGACTGGGGATGGGGACTGAAGCTTTCTTT	CASMGLGMGTEAFF
.	TRBV5-1	.	TRBJ1-1	TGCGCCAGCAGCCCCCGGGACACTGCGAACACTGAAGCTTTCTTT	CASSPRDTANTEAFF
.	TRBV18	.	TRBJ2-7	TGTGCCAGCTCACCACGCAACGGACGAGAAGGCTACGAGCAGTACTTC	CASSPRNGREGYEQYF
few	TRBV10-2	TRBD1	TRBJ2-1	TGCGCCAGCAGTACAGGACAGGGAGTCTCGCAGTTCTTC	CASSTGQGVSQFF
.	TRBV12-5	TRBD2	TRBJ2-3	TGTGCTAGTAGCGGGATGCTAAGCACAGATACGCAGTATTTT	CASSGMLSTDTQYF
.	TRBV5-6	.	TRBJ1-1	TGTGCCAGCAGCGGCTCCGGGACAAGGAACACTGAAGCTTTCTTT	CASSGSGTRNTEAFF
.	TRBV5-1	TRBD1	TRBJ2-7	TGCGCCAGCAGCTTTGCGACAGGGGCATTCTATGAGCAGTACTTC	CASSFATGAFYEQYF
.	TRBV2	TRBD2	TRBJ2-3	TGTGCCAGCAGTGGGTTTCTAGCGGGATCGACTAGCACAGATACGCAGTATTTT	CASSGFLAGSTSTDTQYF